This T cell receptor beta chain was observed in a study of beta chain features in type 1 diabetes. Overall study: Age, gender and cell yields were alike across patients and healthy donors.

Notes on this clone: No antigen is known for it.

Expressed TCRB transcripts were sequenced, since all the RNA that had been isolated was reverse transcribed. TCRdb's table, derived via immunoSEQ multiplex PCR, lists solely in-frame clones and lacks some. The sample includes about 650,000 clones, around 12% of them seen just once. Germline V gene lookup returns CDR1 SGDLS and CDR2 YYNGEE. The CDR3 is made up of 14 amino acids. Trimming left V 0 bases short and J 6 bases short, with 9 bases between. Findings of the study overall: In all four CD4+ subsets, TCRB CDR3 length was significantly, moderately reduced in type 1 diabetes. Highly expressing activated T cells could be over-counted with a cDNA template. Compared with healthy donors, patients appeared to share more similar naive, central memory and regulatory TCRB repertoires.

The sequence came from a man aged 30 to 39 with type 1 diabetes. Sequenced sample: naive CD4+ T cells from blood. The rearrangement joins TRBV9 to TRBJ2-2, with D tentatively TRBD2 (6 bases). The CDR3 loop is CASSVEWEAGELFF. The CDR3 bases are TGTGCCAGCAGCGTAGAGTGGGAGGCCGGGGAGCTGTTTTTT.